The 20 T cell receptor beta chains listed next were all sequenced from one sample in a study of tumor-infiltrating lymphocytes in primary liver carcinoma. Unsorted bulk tissue (about 19-33 mg) underwent RNA and DNA co-extraction. A primer in the constant region served to generate TCR beta cDNA from approximately 460 ng of total RNA. Libraries of TCR beta came from three nested multiplex PCR rounds with slightly modified ARM-PCR. For 10 cycles apiece, the opening two PCR rounds ran with TRBV1-TRBV30 forward primers and a C-beta reverse primer. TCRdb reanalysed the multiplex PCR reads using MiXCR and keeps one entry per CDR3 protein. The sample lists 50,000 to 70,000 distinct CDR3 sequences; approximately 70% were seen once. The sequenced sample was liver tumor tissue from sampling region 2. Subset: tumor region T2, inferior pole. The receptor source for this set is a man between 40 and 49 years old with primary liver carcinoma and hepatitis B virus infection.

Turning to this clonotype: A much larger clone differs from this one at a single base, so this may be a read error. The chain carries TRBV5-4 and TRBJ2-5; either TRBD1 or TRBD2 may supply D (5 bases each). Germline V gives CDR1 SGHNT, CDR2 YYREEE (reference sequence). This CDR3 has 15 residues. The CDR3, as DNA: TGTGCCAGCAGCTTGAACGGGGACGGCCAAGAGACCCAGCACTTC. Protein: CASSLNGDGQETQHF. Together with reference TRBV5-4 and TRBJ2-5, the CDR3 gives the full variable domain: ETGVTQSPTHLIKTRGQQVTLRCSSQSGHNTVSWYQQALGQGPQFIFQYYREEENGRGNFPPRFSGLQFPNYSSELNVNALELDDSALYLCASSLNGDGQETQHFGPGTRLLVL.

This chain connects TRBV4-2 to TRBJ2-7; D is perhaps TRBD2 (5 bases). V was pared by 4 bases and J by 5 bases, with 18 bases between. Germline V gene data show CDR1 as LGHNA and CDR2 as YNFKEQ. The CDR3 has 15 residues. CDR3 residues: CASSPGPGGLDEQYF. In DNA, the CDR3 is TGTGCCAGCAGCCCAGGCCCAGGAGGTCTTGACGAGCAGTACTTC.

To note about this clonotype: A single base separates this from a much larger clone, so it may be a read error. This chain uses TRBV5-1 with TRBJ1-6; a weak D match, TRBD1 (5 bases). V was clipped by 4 bases and J by 10 bases, with 15 bases between them. Germline V CDR1 and CDR2: SGHRS, YFSETQ. The CDR3 contains 14 residues. The CDR3 loop is CASSPQRGESPLHF. CDR3 DNA sequence: TGCGCCAGCAGCCCCCAGAGAGGGGAGTCACCCCTCCACTTT.

Details on this clonotype: It is likely a read error, because the conserved phenylalanine at the end of the CDR3 is missing. The chain is built from TRBV20-1 and TRBJ2-1; D possibly corresponds to TRBD2 (5 bases). This CDR3 region has 12 residues. V was pared by 5 bases and J by 5 bases, with 10 bases between. Germline V gives CDR1 DFQATT, CDR2 SNEGSKA (reference sequence). In DNA, the CDR3 is TGCAGTGCTGGATGGAGGAACAATGAGCAGTTCCTC. Translating it yields CSAGWRNNEQFL.

As for this clonotype: Because the CDR3 is missing its conserved closing phenylalanine or tryptophan, this is likely a read error. V usage is TRBV29-1 and J usage is TRBJ2-5, with 10 bases fitting TRBD1. CDR3 length: 15 amino acids. From germline, CDR1 is SQVTM and CDR2 ANQGSEA. DNA of the CDR3: TGCAGCGTTGAAAGGGACAGGGGTAGGGCAGAGACTCAGTACATC. This translates into CSVERDRGRAETQYI.

This clonotype has only one observation. Without the conserved terminal phenylalanine or tryptophan, this CDR3 likely stems from a read error. The V and J genes are TRBV30 and TRBJ1-4; D ambiguous. Trimming cost V 3 bases and J 8 bases, with 13 bases left between them. This CDR3 region has 13 residues. The V gene's germline CDR1 is GTSNPN and CDR2 SVGIG (reference sequence). CDR3 bases: TGTGCCTGGAGCAGAACAGAAATCGAAAAACTGTTTATT. Its protein product is CAWSRTEIEKLFI.

As for this clonotype: At one boundary the junction diverges from the germline segment, which might be a read error. The rearrangement uses TRBV29-1 and TRBJ2-2, with D possibly TRBD2 on 5 matching bases. The CDR3 has 13 residues. CDR1 SQVTM and CDR2 ANQGSEA come from the germline V gene. The CDR3 reads CSVKRQYTGEPFF. The CDR3 DNA follows: TGCAGCGTCAAAAGGCAGTACACCGGGGAGCCGTTTTTT.

Here the CDR3 reads CASAQGTGNTIYF. The CDR3 DNA reads as TGTGCCTCGGCCCAGGGAACTGGAAACACCATATATTTT. The genes are TRBV11-2 and TRBJ1-3; possible D gene TRBD1, 5 bases. Between the trimmed V and J ends, which lost 11 bases and 2 bases, there was a span of 13 bases. The germline CDR1 and CDR2 sequences are SGHAT and FQNNGV. This CDR3 spans 13 amino acids.

This clonotype was counted once. This chain connects TRBV7-3 to TRBJ2-1, with a possible D match to TRBD2 (6 bases). With 5 bases removed from V and 7 bases from J, the gap between germline ends came to 12 bases. Germline CDR1 reads SGHTA; CDR2 reads FQGTGA. There are 13 residues in the CDR3. The CDR3 here is CASSPPTRNEQFF. CDR3 sequence (DNA): TGTGCCAGCAGCCCTCCGACTAGAAATGAGCAGTTCTTC.

A remark on this clonotype: At one end the junction does not follow the germline gene, possibly because of a read error. The genes are TRBV11-2 and TRBJ2-3, with TRBD2 matching over 9 bases. The CDR3 consists of 20 residues. Germline CDR1 reads SGHAT; CDR2 reads FQNNGV. The chain's CDR3 is CVSSLISGREVAGDVNTQYF. CDR3 coding DNA: TGTGTCAGCAGCTTAATATCCGGGCGTGAGGTAGCGGGAGATGTGAATACGCAGTATTTT.

Concerning this clonotype itself: Since a much larger clone is just one base distant, this may be a read error. V gene TRBV5-1 combines with J gene TRBJ2-3; TRBD2 is a possible D gene (5 bases). Germline lookup yields CDR1 SGHRS and CDR2 YFSETQ. The CDR3 extends over 16 amino acids. The CDR3 spells CAGSLNGRASIDTQYF. In nucleotides, the CDR3 is TGCGCCGGCAGCTTGAACGGCCGTGCTAGCATAGATACGCAGTATTTT.

A word on this clonotype: A single base separates this from a much larger clone, so it may be a read error. V usage is TRBV28 and J usage is TRBJ1-5; D is unresolved. From germline, CDR1 is MDHEN and CDR2 SYDVKM. This CDR3 has 14 residues. DNA of the CDR3: TGTGCCAGCAGTTTGGTGGGGTTCAATCCGCCCCAGCATTTT. Its protein product is CASSLVGFNPPQHF.

On this clonotype itself: Likely a read error: the CDR3 ends without its conserved phenylalanine or tryptophan. This rearrangement joins TRBV11-2 to TRBJ2-1, with 10 bases fitting TRBD2. There are 15 residues in the CDR3. Germline V gene sequence: CDR1 SGHAT, CDR2 FQNNGV. This CDR3 reads CASSPQREGLGEQFI. The CDR3, as DNA: TGTGCGAGCAGCCCCCAGCGGGAGGGATTGGGTGAACAGTTCATC.

This clonotype was picked up many times. This sequence joins TRBV4-3 and TRBJ2-7, with D perhaps TRBD2 (5 bases). V was cut by 0 bases and J by 4 bases, with 13 bases left in between. CDR1 LGHNA and CDR2 YSLEER come from the germline V gene. The CDR3 runs to 15 residues. The CDR3 bases are TGCGCCAGCAGCCAAGATTATGAGGGTTCTTACGAGCAGTACTTC. Its protein is CASSQDYEGSYEQYF.

The rearrangement joins TRBV10-1 to TRBJ2-2; 7 nucleotides match TRBD2. V was clipped by 6 bases and J by 5 bases; unmatched bases: 15. This CDR3 has 17 residues. Looked up from germline, CDR1 is WNHNN and CDR2 is SYGVQD (reference sequence). CDR3 nucleotides: TGCGCCAGCAGCGATGGGCTAGCGGAAGGAGGTACCGGGGAGCTGTTTTTT. Protein: CASSDGLAEGGTGELFF.

A remark on this clonotype: In this CDR3 the conserved last residue, phenylalanine or tryptophan, is missing, so a read error is likely. No DNA is shown, since the ends of the CDR3 on it are uncertain; the CDR3 is the one TCRdb lists. This chain uses TRBV10-3 with TRBJ2-7; the table names TRBD1, a call not compared with the DNA. The length of the CDR3 is 15 amino acids, counting both ends. Germline V gene data show CDR1 as ENHRY and CDR2 as SYGVKD. CDR3 residues: CATAPNRGPSYERYY.

Concerning this clonotype itself: The CDR3 end shows no conserved phenylalanine or tryptophan, and so a read error is likely. J is TRBJ2-7 and V is TRBV28; 8 positions match TRBD1. This CDR3 spans 14 amino acids. Germline V gene lookup returns CDR1 MDHEN and CDR2 SYDVKM. The CDR3 protein is CANSFLQGAYEQYL. CDR3 nucleotides: TGTGCCAACAGTTTTTTACAGGGGGCCTACGAGCAGTACCTC.

Of note for this clonotype: One junction end disagrees with the germline gene, perhaps due to a read error. This chain links TRBV4-3 with TRBJ2-2; D might be TRBD1 or TRBD2, each matching 5 bases. CDR1 and CDR2 from the germline V gene are LGHNA and YSLEER. The CDR3 length is 13 residues. Here the CDR3 DNA reads TGCGCCAGCAGGCAAGATTTGGGGGTGGAACTGTTTTTT. Translated, it gives CASRQDLGVELFF.

Remarks on this clonotype: A junction boundary mismatches the germline segment, possibly from a read error. The chain couples TRBV29-1 to TRBJ2-3; 11 bases fit TRBD2. Looked up from germline, CDR1 is SQVTM and CDR2 is ANQGSEA. This CDR3 is 15 amino acids long. The DNA of the CDR3 is TGCAGCGTCTCCGGGACTAGCGGTCGGGGAGATAGGCAGTATTTT. It encodes CSVSGTSGRGDRQYF.

The chain links TRBV7-9 to TRBJ2-1, with no clear D. CDR3 size: 14 residues. Germline CDR1 and CDR2: SEHNR and FQNEAQ (reference sequence). The V end lost 4 bases, the J end lost 5 bases, and 12 bases lay between the germline ends. In DNA, the CDR3 is TGTGCCAGCAGCTCTACCAGGAGCCACAATGAGCAGTTCTTC. Residues: CASSSTRSHNEQFF.